Following are 25 T cell receptor beta chains from one sample sequenced in a study of cytomegalovirus exposure and HLA in healthy donors. Primers: 60 Vbeta forward and 13 Jbeta reverse. Data came from immunoSEQ multiplex PCR; TCRdb stores just in-frame clones and leaves some out. The data contain 130,000 to 150,000 clones, approximately 80% of them seen just once; the ten biggest clones take up under 5%. The sequencing sample was made of PBMCs. These receptors originate from a man aged 40-49 years in good health and CMV-seronegative.

This clone was recorded once. The chain recombines TRBV6-1 with TRBJ2-3, with D maybe TRBD1 (6 bases). Trimming took 8 bases from V and 2 from J, leaving 17 bases between them. This CDR3 comprises 15 residues. Looked up from germline, CDR1 is MNHNS and CDR2 is SASEGT. The CDR3 DNA sequence: TGTGCCAGCGGGGCTACCGGACAGTTCACAGATACGCAGTATTTT. Translating it yields CASGATGQFTDTQYF.

The chain carries TRBV5-1 and TRBJ2-7; D may be TRBD1 (5 bases). V was clipped by 3 bases and J by 3 bases, with 7 bases between them. Germline V gene lookup returns CDR1 SGHRS and CDR2 YFSETQ. The CDR3 covers 12 residues. DNA of the CDR3: TGCGCCAGCAGCTCGACAGTCTACGAGCAGTACTTC. As protein: CASSSTVYEQYF.

The chain uses TRBV6-1 and TRBJ2-7; TRBD1 matches at 7 bases. Germline values: CDR1 MNHNS, CDR2 SASEGT. Trimming removed 8 bases from V and 6 bases from J; junction bases left unmatched: 7. The CDR3 runs to 12 residues. Here the CDR3 DNA reads TGTGCCAGCTCGAGGGGGACAGCCGAGCAGTACTTC. This sequence encodes CASSRGTAEQYF.

The V gene is TRBV6-5, the J gene TRBJ2-5; a possible D gene is TRBD2 (5 bases). The CDR3 has 14 residues. Deletions cut 5 bases from V and 11 bases from J, with 21 bases between. Germline V lookup: CDR1 MNHEY, CDR2 SVGAGI. In nucleotides, the CDR3 is TGTGCCAGCAGTCTGGACGGTAGCCTACGAGGGCAGTACTTC. As protein: CASSLDGSLRGQYF.

Here the CDR3 reads CASSVAGPRSPEQFF. The DNA for the CDR3 is TGTGCCAGCAGCGTCGCGGGTCCCAGGTCTCCGGAGCAGTTCTTC. The V call is TRBV9, the J call TRBJ2-1; the D gene is possibly TRBD2 (5 bases). Trimming cost V 2 bases and J 10 bases, with 19 bases left between them. This CDR3 is 15 amino acids long. Germline CDR1 is SGDLS and CDR2 is YYNGEE.

V gene TRBV19 combines with J gene TRBJ2-3; 9 positions match TRBD1. From germline, CDR1 is LNHDA and CDR2 SQIVND (reference sequence). The CDR3 sequence is 16 residues long. The trim removed 5 bases at V and 0 bases at J, leaving 6 bases unmatched. The CDR3 sequence is CASSSGTGSSTDTQYF. The CDR3 DNA follows: TGTGCCAGTAGTTCCGGGACAGGGTCTAGCACAGATACGCAGTATTTT.

The chain joins TRBV5-4 to TRBJ2-7; no clear D. Germline CDR1 and CDR2: SGHNT and YYREEE (reference sequence). Between the trimmed V and J ends, which lost 0 bases and 0 bases, there was a span of 7 bases. The CDR3 contains 14 residues. The CDR3 sequence is CASSLGGGSYEQYF. The CDR3 nucleotides are TGTGCCAGCAGCTTGGGAGGCGGCTCCTACGAGCAGTACTTC.

The chain links TRBV19 to TRBJ2-5, with TRBD2 matching over 14 bases. Germline V gene data show CDR1 as LNHDA and CDR2 as SQIVND (reference sequence). The CDR3 has 16 residues. V gave up 3 bases and J gave up 3 bases; unmatched junction bases: 3. The CDR3 nucleotides read TGTGCCAGTAGTATCTCGACTAGCGGGGGGGAAGAGACCCAGTACTTC. Translating it yields CASSISTSGGEETQYF.

V usage is TRBV4-3 and J usage is TRBJ2-3; 12 positions match TRBD2. Losses at the gene ends were 3 bases for V and 1 base for J; bases not matched to a gene: 5. The CDR3 spans 17 residues. Germline CDR1 and CDR2: LGHNA and YSLEER. Written as DNA, the CDR3 is TGCGCCAGCAGCCAGGGGACTAGCGGGCGTCGCACAGATACGCAGTATTTT. Its protein product is CASSQGTSGRRTDTQYF.

The rearrangement uses TRBV9 and TRBJ2-2, with TRBD2 as a possible D gene (6 bases). The CDR3 extends over 16 amino acids. V was clipped by 0 bases and J by 7 bases, with 16 bases between them. The V gene's germline CDR1 is SGDLS and CDR2 YYNGEE. The CDR3 loop reads CASSVAFGGNHGELFF. Written as DNA, the CDR3 is TGTGCCAGCAGCGTAGCATTCGGGGGAAATCACGGGGAGCTGTTTTTT.

This sequence joins TRBV5-1 and TRBJ2-2, with a tentative D call TRBD1 (6 bases). This CDR3 has 15 residues. Per the germline V gene, CDR1 is SGHRS and CDR2 is YFSETQ. Trimming removed 2 bases at V and 6 bases at J, with 14 bases between. In DNA, the CDR3 is TGCGCCAGCAGCTTCTGGGCAGGGGCGGCCGGGGAGCTGTTTTTT. Translation gives CASSFWAGAAGELFF. The whole variable domain, filled in from reference TRBV5-1 and TRBJ2-2, reads KAGVTQTPRYLIKTRGQQVTLSCSPISGHRSVSWYQQTPGQGLQFLFEYFSETQRNKGNFPGRFSGRQFSNSRSEMNVSTLELGDSALYLCASSFWAGAAGELFFGEGSRLTVL.

The rearrangement links TRBV2 to TRBJ1-1; 11 bases are a match to TRBD1. CDR3 length equals 16 residues. After removal of 5 bases from V and 1 base from J, the junction contained 6 bases not matched to a gene. Per germline, CDR1 SNHLY and CDR2 FYNNEI. CDR3: CASSSGQGARNTEAFF. CDR3 in DNA: TGTGCCAGCAGTTCCGGACAGGGGGCAAGGAACACTGAAGCTTTCTTT.

J is TRBJ2-2 and V is TRBV9, with no clear D. The CDR3 is 15 amino acids. In germline, CDR1 is SGDLS, CDR2 YYNGEE. V lost 5 bases and J 0 bases, leaving 11 bases between the germline ends. Here the CDR3 reads CASSNWRTNTGELFF. DNA for the CDR3: TGTGCCAGCAGTAACTGGAGAACGAACACCGGGGAGCTGTTTTTT.

J is TRBJ2-3 and V is TRBV9; 8 nucleotides line up with TRBD2. The CDR3 spans 15 residues. Losses at the gene ends were 4 bases for V and 0 bases for J; bases not matched to a gene: 4. CDR1 and CDR2 from the germline V gene are SGDLS and YYNGEE. CDR3 nucleotides: TGTGCCAGCAGCCCGCGGGGGGCGAGCACAGATACGCAGTATTTT. It yields the protein CASSPRGASTDTQYF. Together with reference TRBV9 and TRBJ2-3, the CDR3 gives the full variable domain: DSGVTQTPKHLITATGQRVTLRCSPRSGDLSVYWYQQSLDQGLQFLIQYYNGEERAKGNILERFSAQQFPDLHSELNLSSLELGDSALYFCASSPRGASTDTQYFGPGTRLTVL.

This chain joins TRBV4-1 and TRBJ2-7; 7 nucleotides match TRBD1. J gave up 4 bases and V 1 base, and 13 bases lay outside the gene matches. The CDR3 is made up of 17 amino acids. Germline assignment: CDR1 MGHRA and CDR2 YSYEKL. CDR3 DNA sequence: TGCGCCAGCAGCCAAGTCCAAGTCTGGGACAGCAATTACGAGCAGTACTTC. It is translated as CASSQVQVWDSNYEQYF.

V gene TRBV9 combines with J gene TRBJ2-1, with D maybe TRBD2 (5 bases). Trimming removed 2 bases from V and 5 bases from J, with 11 bases in between. The V gene's germline CDR1 is SGDLS and CDR2 YYNGEE. The CDR3 has 14 residues. Here the CDR3 reads CASSVSSRDNEQFF. CDR3 DNA: TGTGCCAGCAGCGTGAGCTCGAGGGACAATGAGCAGTTCTTC.

CDR3 region: CASSVDRDRGNNEQFF. The CDR3, as DNA: TGTGCCAGCAGCGTCGACCGGGACAGGGGGAACAATGAGCAGTTCTTC. V usage is TRBV9 and J usage is TRBJ2-1; the match to TRBD1 covers 11 bases. Germline CDR1 and CDR2: SGDLS and YYNGEE. With 2 bases clipped from V and 5 bases from J, the junction kept 6 bases outside the gene matches. There are 16 residues in the CDR3.

This sequence joins TRBV13 and TRBJ1-2; possible D gene TRBD1, 6 bases. Germline-derived CDR1 and CDR2 are PRHDT and FYEKMQ (reference sequence). The CDR3 is made up of 14 amino acids. V was trimmed by 5 bases and J by 0 bases, leaving 10 bases between them. This CDR3 is CASSTGQSNYGYTF. The DNA for the CDR3 is TGTGCCAGCAGCACCGGACAGTCTAACTATGGCTACACCTTC.

The chain couples TRBV5-1 to TRBJ1-5; D is possibly TRBD1 (6 bases). This CDR3 is 15 amino acids long. V was cut by 4 bases and J by 3 bases, with 14 bases left in between. Germline CDR1 and CDR2: SGHRS and YFSETQ. CDR3 in amino acids: CASSGMGADNQPQHF. DNA of the CDR3: TGCGCCAGCAGCGGAATGGGGGCAGACAATCAGCCCCAGCATTTT.

The chain uses TRBV30 and TRBJ1-4; D possibly corresponds to TRBD1 (5 bases). CDR3 size: 15 residues. V gave up 1 base and J gave up 4 bases, with 13 bases separating them. Germline V gives CDR1 GTSNPN, CDR2 SVGIG (reference sequence). The CDR3 spells CAWSAQGVFNEKLFF. The CDR3 nucleotides read TGTGCCTGGAGTGCCCAAGGGGTGTTTAATGAAAAACTGTTTTTT.

The V and J genes are TRBV10-1 and TRBJ1-5; D is ambiguous. The V end was cut by 3 bases, the J end by 9 bases, with 12 bases between. CDR1 and CDR2 from the germline V gene are WNHNN and SYGVQD (reference sequence). This CDR3 has 13 amino acids. The CDR3: CASSENPGRPQHF. DNA for the CDR3: TGCGCCAGCAGTGAAAACCCGGGTAGGCCCCAGCATTTT.

The chain joins TRBV9 to TRBJ1-3, with D unclear. Trimming left V 3 bases short and J 1 base short, with 8 bases between. CDR1 and CDR2 (germline): SGDLS, YYNGEE. This CDR3 spans 14 amino acids. The CDR3 DNA reads as TGTGCCAGCAGCGCCCTTGCGTCTGGAAACACCATATATTTT. This translates into CASSALASGNTIYF. Together with reference TRBV9 and TRBJ1-3, the CDR3 gives the full variable domain: DSGVTQTPKHLITATGQRVTLRCSPRSGDLSVYWYQQSLDQGLQFLIQYYNGEERAKGNILERFSAQQFPDLHSELNLSSLELGDSALYFCASSALASGNTIYFGEGSWLTVV.

The chain combines TRBV5-4 with TRBJ2-3; 9 bases agree with TRBD2. Germline lookup yields CDR1 SGHNT and CDR2 YYREEE (reference sequence). This CDR3 has 15 residues. Trimming cost V 3 bases and J 6 bases; bases outside gene matches: 8. DNA for the CDR3: TGTGCCAGCAGCTCCAAAGCCACTAGCGGGGATACGCAGTATTTT. This translates into CASSSKATSGDTQYF.

The chain couples TRBV7-9 to TRBJ1-2; no reliable D call. Germline V gene data show CDR1 as SEHNR and CDR2 as FQNEAQ (reference sequence). Trimming removed 1 base at V and 6 bases at J, with 12 bases between. The CDR3 length is 14 residues. CDR3 bases: TGTGCCAGCAGCTTAGAAAGTGTCGGGAATGGCTACACCTTC. Its protein is CASSLESVGNGYTF.

The rearrangement uses TRBV18 and TRBJ1-2; D perhaps matches TRBD1 (5 bases). CDR3 length: 14 amino acids. Trimming cost V 4 bases and J 2 bases, with 11 bases left between them. Germline V gene data show CDR1 as KGHSH and CDR2 as LQKENI. The CDR3 protein is CASSLGVSNYGYTF. CDR3 bases: TGTGCCAGCTCACTAGGGGTGTCGAACTATGGCTACACCTTC.